This TCR beta chain was identified in a study of CD8 T cells in Susac syndrome. Sequencing of TCR beta was performed on blood CD8+ and CD4+ T cells. TEMRA cells were enriched by FACS, and CD4+ and CD8+ T cells were negatively isolated. The CDR3 length is 13 residues. Comments on this clonotype: An end of the junction differs from the germline gene, which may be a read error.

When the RNA was reverse transcribed, random hexamers were used with an input of about 0.5 to 1 ug. Across 54 Vbeta and 13 Jbeta, TCR beta CDR3 was amplified with immunoSEQ multiplex PCR. MiXCR, run by TCRdb on the immunoSEQ multiplex PCR reads, gives a single entry per CDR3 protein. The table lists 100,000 to 150,000 distinct CDR3 sequences, about 95% of them singletons, with around 0.12% in the top ten. The rearrangement joins TRBV12-3 or TRBV12-4 to TRBJ2-5, with 8 bases that match TRBD2. Specimen: CD4+ T cells from PBMCs. This receptor was taken from a human donor in good health. CDR3 amino acids: CASSTRGSGTPFF. In nucleotides, the CDR3 is TGTGCCAGCAGTACCCGGGGTAGCGGGACCCCGTTCTTC.